The 4 T cell receptor beta chains reported below all come from one sample, sequenced in a study of regulatory T cells in long-lasting Graves disease. HTBI primers from iRepertoire and Arm-PCR of CDR3 regions yielded the TCR beta libraries. Each CDR3 protein is one row after TCRdb ran MiXCR on the multiplex PCR reads. The table lists a few hundred thousand distinct CDR3 sequences, 13% of them singletons, with 10% in the top ten. Time point reported: newly diagnosed GD, antithyroid drugs for less than 3 months. RNA from PBMCs was the source of the TCR library. This same sample was also part of a study on T cells in Graves' hyperthyroidism and ophthalmopathy.

The specimen was peripheral blood mononuclear cells (PBMCs), collected at new diagnosis, from a patient treated with antithyroid drugs. Every receptor here comes from a man aged 30-40 years with Graves disease.

This clonotype was counted ten times or more. The rearrangement uses TRBV11-2 and TRBJ2-3; TRBD2 matches at 12 bases. This CDR3 has 17 amino acids. Trimming at V came to 1 base and at J to 4 bases, leaving 6 bases not matched to a gene. CDR1 is SGHAT and CDR2 is FQNNGV in the germline V gene. CDR3 amino acids: CASSLGLAGEWSDTQYF. In nucleotides, the CDR3 is TGTGCCAGCAGCTTAGGACTAGCGGGAGAATGGTCAGATACGCAGTATTTT.

To note about this clonotype: This may be a read error: a much more frequent sequence differs by one nucleotide. The V and J genes are TRBV27 and TRBJ2-5; TRBD1 matches 10 bases. The CDR3 has 16 residues. From germline, CDR1 is MNHEY and CDR2 SMNVEV (reference sequence). V gave up 5 bases and J gave up 0 bases; unmatched junction bases: 6. The CDR3 loop is CASSDYGTGDQETQYF. The CDR3 region has the DNA TGTGCCAGCAGTGATTATGGGACAGGGGACCAAGAGACCCAGTACTTC.

This clonotype appeared many times. The chain has TRBV27 and TRBJ2-2; D gene uncertain. V was clipped by 5 bases and J by 7 bases, with 11 bases between them. Germline loops: CDR1 MNHEY, CDR2 SMNVEV (reference sequence). The CDR3 is 13 amino acids. The CDR3 DNA reads as TGTGCCAGCAGTAACCTCCGAGGCGGGGAGCTGTTTTTT. Its translation is CASSNLRGGELFF.

This clonotype appeared many times. The V and J genes are TRBV29-1 and TRBJ1-4, with 9 bases identical to TRBD1. The CDR3 spans 12 residues. CDR1 is SQVTM, CDR2 ANQGSEA, per germline. CDR3 region: CSAGTGNEKLFF. The CDR3 DNA sequence: TGCAGTGCCGGGACAGGGAATGAAAAACTGTTTTTT. Supplemented by reference TRBV29-1 and TRBJ1-4, the full variable domain reads SAVISQKPSRDICQRGTSLTIQCQVDSQVTMMFWYRQQPGQSLTLIATANQGSEATYESGFVIDKFPISRPNLTFSTLTVSNMSPEDSSIYLCSAGTGNEKLFFGSGTQLSVL.